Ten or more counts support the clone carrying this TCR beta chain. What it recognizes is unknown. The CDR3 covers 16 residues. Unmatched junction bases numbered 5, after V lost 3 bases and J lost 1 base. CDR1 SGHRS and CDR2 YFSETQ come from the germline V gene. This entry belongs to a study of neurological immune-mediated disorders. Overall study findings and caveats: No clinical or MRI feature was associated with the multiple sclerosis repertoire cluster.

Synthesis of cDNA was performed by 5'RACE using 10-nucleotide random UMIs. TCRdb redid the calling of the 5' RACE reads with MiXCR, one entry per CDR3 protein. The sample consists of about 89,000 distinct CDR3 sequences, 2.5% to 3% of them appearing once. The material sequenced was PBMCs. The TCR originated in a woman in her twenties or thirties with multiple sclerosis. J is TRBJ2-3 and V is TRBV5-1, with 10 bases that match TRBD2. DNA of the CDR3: TGCGCCAGCAGCTACCGTGGACTAGCGGGCACAGATACGCAGTATTTT. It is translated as CASSYRGLAGTDTQYF.